The T cell receptor (beta chain) under discussion was sequenced for a study of response to subunit inactivated influenza vaccine. In its sample, this clonotype was seen a few times. Its antigen remains unknown. Whole-study findings and limits: The authors offered the suggestion that each seasonal influenza vaccination recruits few new T cells.

TCRdb redid the calling of the RT-PCR reads with MiXCR, one entry per CDR3 protein. The data show fewer than 750,000 distinct CDR3 sequences, with 14% seen just once and around 10% held by the top ten. The receptor comes from a man aged 45-65 years who received an inactivated influenza vaccine. The material was PBMCs from blood, obtained about 11 days after vaccination.

Here the CDR3 DNA reads TGCGCCAGCAGCTTGCGGCCAGGGAAGGATGAAAAACTGTTTTTT. This encodes CASSLRPGKDEKLFF. The J gene is TRBJ1-4, the V gene TRBV5-1, with D possibly TRBD1 on 5 matching bases. The CDR3 contains 15 residues. In germline, CDR1 is SGHRS, CDR2 YFSETQ. V shed 1 base and J shed 6 bases, with 13 bases lying between them.